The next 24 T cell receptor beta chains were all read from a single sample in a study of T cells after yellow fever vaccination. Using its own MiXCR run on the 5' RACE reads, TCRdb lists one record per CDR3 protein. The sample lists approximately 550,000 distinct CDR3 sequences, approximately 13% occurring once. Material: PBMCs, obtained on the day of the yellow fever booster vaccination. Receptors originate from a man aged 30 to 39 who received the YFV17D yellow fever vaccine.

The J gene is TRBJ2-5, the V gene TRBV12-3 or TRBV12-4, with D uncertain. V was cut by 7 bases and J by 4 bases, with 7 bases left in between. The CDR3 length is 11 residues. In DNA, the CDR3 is TGTGCCAGCACCTACGGAGAGACCCAGTACTTC. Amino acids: CASTYGETQYF.

DNA of the CDR3: TGTGCCAGCAGCTTAGTTCTTGAAATTGAGCAGTTCTTC. Protein: CASSLVLEIEQFF. J is TRBJ2-1 and V is TRBV7-2; D unresolved. V lost 1 base and J lost 9, with 10 bases in between. The V gene's germline CDR1 is SGHTA and CDR2 FQGNSA. The length of the CDR3 is 13 residues.

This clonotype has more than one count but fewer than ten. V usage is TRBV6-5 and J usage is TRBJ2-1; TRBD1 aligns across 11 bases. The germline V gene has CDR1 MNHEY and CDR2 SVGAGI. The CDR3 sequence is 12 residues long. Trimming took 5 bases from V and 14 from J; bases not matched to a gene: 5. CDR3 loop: CASSGGTGGKFF. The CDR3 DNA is TGTGCCAGCAGTGGGGGGACAGGGGGGAAGTTCTTC.

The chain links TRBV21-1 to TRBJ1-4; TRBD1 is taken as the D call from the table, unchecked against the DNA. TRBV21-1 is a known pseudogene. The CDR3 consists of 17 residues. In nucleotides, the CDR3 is TGTGCCAGCAGCGCCCAGGACAGGGAGGTAACTAATGAAAAACTGTTTTTT. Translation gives CASSAQDREVTNEKLFF.

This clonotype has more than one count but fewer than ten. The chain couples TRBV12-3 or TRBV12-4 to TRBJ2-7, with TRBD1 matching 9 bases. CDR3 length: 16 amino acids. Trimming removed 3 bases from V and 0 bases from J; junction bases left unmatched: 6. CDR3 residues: CASSFLQGQGSYEQYF. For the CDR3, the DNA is TGTGCCAGCAGTTTCCTACAGGGACAGGGCTCCTACGAGCAGTACTTC.

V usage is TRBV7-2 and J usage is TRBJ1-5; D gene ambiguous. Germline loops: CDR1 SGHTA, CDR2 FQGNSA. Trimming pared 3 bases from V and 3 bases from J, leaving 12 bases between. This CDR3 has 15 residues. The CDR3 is CASSLPPHYNQPQHF. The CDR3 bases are TGTGCCAGCAGCTTGCCCCCCCATTACAATCAGCCCCAGCATTTT.

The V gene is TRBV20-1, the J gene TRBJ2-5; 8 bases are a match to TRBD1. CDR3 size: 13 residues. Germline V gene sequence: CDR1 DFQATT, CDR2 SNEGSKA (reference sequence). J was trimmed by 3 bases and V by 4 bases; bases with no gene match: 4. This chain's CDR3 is CSAKAGGEETQYF. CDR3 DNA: TGCAGTGCTAAAGCAGGGGGCGAAGAGACCCAGTACTTC.

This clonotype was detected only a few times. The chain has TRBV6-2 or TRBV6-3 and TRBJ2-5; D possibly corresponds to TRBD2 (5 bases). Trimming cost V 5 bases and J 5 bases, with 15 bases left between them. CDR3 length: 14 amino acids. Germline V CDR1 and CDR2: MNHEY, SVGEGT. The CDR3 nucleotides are TGTGCCAGCAGTAAGACTAAAGGGCTGGAGACCCAGTACTTC. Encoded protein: CASSKTKGLETQYF.

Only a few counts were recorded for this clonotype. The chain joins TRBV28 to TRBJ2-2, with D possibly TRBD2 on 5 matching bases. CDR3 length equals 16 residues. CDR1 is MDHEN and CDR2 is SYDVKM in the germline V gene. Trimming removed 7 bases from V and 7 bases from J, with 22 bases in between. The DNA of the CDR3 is TGTGCCAGCACCTTGAGGTTAAGCGGTACCTTCGGGGAGCTGTTTTTT. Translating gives CASTLRLSGTFGELFF.

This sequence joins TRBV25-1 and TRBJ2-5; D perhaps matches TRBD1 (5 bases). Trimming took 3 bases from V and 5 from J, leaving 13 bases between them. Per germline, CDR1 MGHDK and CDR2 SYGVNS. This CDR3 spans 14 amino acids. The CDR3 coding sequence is TGTGCCAGCAGTGACCGTGGGGCGGTGGAGACCCAGTACTTC. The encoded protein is CASSDRGAVETQYF.

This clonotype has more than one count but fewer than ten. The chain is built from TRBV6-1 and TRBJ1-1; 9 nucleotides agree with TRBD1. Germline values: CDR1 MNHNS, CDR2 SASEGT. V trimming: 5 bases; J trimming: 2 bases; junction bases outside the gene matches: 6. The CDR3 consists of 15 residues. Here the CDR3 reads CASSNPGQGNTEAFF. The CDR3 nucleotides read TGTGCCAGCAGTAATCCGGGACAGGGAAACACTGAAGCTTTCTTT.

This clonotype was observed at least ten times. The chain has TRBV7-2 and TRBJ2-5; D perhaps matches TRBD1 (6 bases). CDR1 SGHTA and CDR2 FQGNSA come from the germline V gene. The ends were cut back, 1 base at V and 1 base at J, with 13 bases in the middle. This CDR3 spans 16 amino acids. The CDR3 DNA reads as TGTGCCAGCAGCTTAGGGCCGACAGGTACCCAAGAGACCCAGTACTTC. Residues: CASSLGPTGTQETQYF.

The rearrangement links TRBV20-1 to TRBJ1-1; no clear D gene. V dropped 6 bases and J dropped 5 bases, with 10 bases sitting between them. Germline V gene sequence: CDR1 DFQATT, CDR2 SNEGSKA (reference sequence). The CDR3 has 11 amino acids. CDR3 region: CSATAGTEAFF. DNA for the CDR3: TGCAGTGCCACCGCCGGGACTGAAGCTTTCTTT.

The CDR3: CSALAEGSTDTQYF. The CDR3 DNA sequence: TGCAGTGCGTTAGCGGAAGGTTCCACAGATACGCAGTATTTT. The rearrangement joins TRBV20-1 to TRBJ2-3, with D perhaps matching TRBD2 (6 bases). Germline V gives CDR1 DFQATT, CDR2 SNEGSKA (reference sequence). The germline V and J ends were trimmed by 6 bases and 2 bases, with 15 bases remaining between them. The CDR3 runs 14 residues.

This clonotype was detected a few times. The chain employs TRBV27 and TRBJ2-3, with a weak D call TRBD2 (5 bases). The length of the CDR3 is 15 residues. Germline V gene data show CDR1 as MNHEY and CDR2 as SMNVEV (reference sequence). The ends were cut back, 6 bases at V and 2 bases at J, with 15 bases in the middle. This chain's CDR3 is CASSSRGKYTDTQYF. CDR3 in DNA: TGTGCCAGCAGCTCCCGAGGGAAATACACAGATACGCAGTATTTT.

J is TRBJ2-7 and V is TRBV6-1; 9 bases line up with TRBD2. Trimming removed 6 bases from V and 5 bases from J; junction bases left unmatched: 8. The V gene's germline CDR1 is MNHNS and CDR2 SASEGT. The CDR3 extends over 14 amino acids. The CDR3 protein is CASRQTSGSHEQYF. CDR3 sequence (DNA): TGTGCCAGCAGACAGACTAGCGGTTCCCACGAGCAGTACTTC.

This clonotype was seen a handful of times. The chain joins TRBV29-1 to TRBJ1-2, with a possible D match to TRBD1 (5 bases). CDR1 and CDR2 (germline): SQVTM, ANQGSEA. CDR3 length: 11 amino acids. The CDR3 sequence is CQGGGDYGYTF. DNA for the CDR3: TGCCAGGGCGGCGGGGACTATGGCTACACCTTC.

In DNA form, the CDR3 reads TGTGCCAGCAGCCCCGGGACTAGCGGTCACTACAATGAGCAGTTCTTC. This gives the protein CASSPGTSGHYNEQFF. The J gene is TRBJ2-1, the V gene TRBV5-6, with 11 bases identical to TRBD2. The V gene end was trimmed by 4 bases and the J gene end by 3 bases; junction bases not matched to a gene: 6. CDR1 and CDR2 from the germline V gene are SGHDT and YYEEEE. CDR3 size: 16 residues.

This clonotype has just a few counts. The CDR3 DNA sequence: TGTGCCAGCAGGCCAACTAGCGGTACGCAGTATTTT. It yields the protein CASRPTSGTQYF. The chain has TRBV12-3 or TRBV12-4 and TRBJ2-3; 8 bases line up with TRBD2. Trimming cost V 6 bases and J 8 bases; bases outside gene matches: 4. This CDR3 contains 12 residues.

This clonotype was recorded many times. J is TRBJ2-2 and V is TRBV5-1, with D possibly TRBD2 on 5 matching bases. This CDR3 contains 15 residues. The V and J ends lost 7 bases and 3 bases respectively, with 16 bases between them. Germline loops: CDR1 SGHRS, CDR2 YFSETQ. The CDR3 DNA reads TGCGCCAGCGCCCCCCAGTCGCGGGACACCGGGGAGCTGTTTTTT. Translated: CASAPQSRDTGELFF.

CDR3 region: CASSLSTGGETQYF. CDR3 nucleotide sequence: TGTGCCAGCAGTTTATCGACAGGGGGAGAGACCCAGTACTTC. V gene TRBV27 combines with J gene TRBJ2-5, with 9 bases lining up with TRBD1. After removal of 0 bases from V and 4 bases from J, the junction contained 0 bases not matched to a gene. Germline V gene lookup returns CDR1 MNHEY and CDR2 SMNVEV (reference sequence). This CDR3 region has 14 residues.

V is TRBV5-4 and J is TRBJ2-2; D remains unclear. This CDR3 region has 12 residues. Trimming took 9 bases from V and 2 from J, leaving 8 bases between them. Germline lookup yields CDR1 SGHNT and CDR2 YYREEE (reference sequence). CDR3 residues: CAINYNTGELFF. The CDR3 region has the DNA TGTGCCATCAACTACAACACCGGGGAGCTGTTTTTT.

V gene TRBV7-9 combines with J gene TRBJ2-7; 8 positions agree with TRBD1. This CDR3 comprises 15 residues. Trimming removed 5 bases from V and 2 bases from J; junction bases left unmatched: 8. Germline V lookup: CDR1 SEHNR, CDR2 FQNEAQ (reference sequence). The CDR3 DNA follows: TGTGCCAGCAGCAGTACCGGGACAGGACCCTACGAGCAGTACTTC. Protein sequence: CASSSTGTGPYEQYF.

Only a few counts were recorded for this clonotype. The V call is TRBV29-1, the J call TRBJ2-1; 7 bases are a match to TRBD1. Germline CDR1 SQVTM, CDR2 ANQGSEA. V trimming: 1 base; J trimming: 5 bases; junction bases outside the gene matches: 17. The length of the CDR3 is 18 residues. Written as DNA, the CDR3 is TGCAGCGTTGAAGGAAGGCAGGGGGTCCTCCAGTACGACAATGAGCAGTTCTTC. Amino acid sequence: CSVEGRQGVLQYDNEQFF.